A selection of T cell receptor beta chains follows, all from one sample in a study of graft-versus-host responses after intestinal transplantation. Here immunoSEQ multiplex PCR was the method, and the copy in TCRdb shows in-frame clones only, minus some. The sample lists tens of thousands of clones, around 93% seen once, with over 0.55% in the top ten. Sequences were derived from PBMCs, sampled 98 days after intestinal transplantation. Every receptor here comes from a human patient who received an intestinal transplant, so some T cells may come from the graft donor. CDR3s include the opening cysteine and the closing phenylalanine or tryptophan. Fields, in order: V gene, J gene, D gene, clone size, CDR3 protein, CDR3 DNA. A D gene is named only where the DNA matches it firmly. Size values are once, few and many counts, or a class for expanded clones, and some rows have none.

TRBV4-1,TRBJ2-7,TRBD2,NA,CASSVGLAGGYEQYF,TGCGCCAGCAGCGTGGGACTAGCGGGGGGCTACGAGCAGTACTTC
TRBV6-1,TRBJ1-5,NA,few,CASSVSPDQPQHF,TGTGCCAGCAGTGTGAGTCCCGATCAGCCCCAGCATTTT
TRBV6-5,TRBJ1-2,NA,NA,CASSFNTGHGYTF,TGTGCCAGCAGTTTTAATACAGGGCATGGCTACACCTTC
TRBV7-2,TRBJ2-1,TRBD2,NA,CASSLSGINEQFF,TGTGCCAGCAGCTTGAGCGGGATCAATGAGCAGTTCTTC
TRBV5-1,TRBJ2-7,TRBD1,NA,CASSLGGTVFEQYF,TGCGCCAGCAGCTTGGGAGGGACAGTTTTCGAGCAGTACTTC
TRBV19,TRBJ2-4,TRBD2,NA,CASRLPVTSPSVIAKNIQYF,TGTGCCAGTAGATTGCCAGTGACTAGCCCTAGCGTTATAGCCAAAAACATTCAGTACTTC
TRBV6-5,TRBJ2-1,NA,once,CASSYGGLGNEQFF,TGTGCCAGCAGTTACGGGGGGCTGGGGAATGAGCAGTTCTTC
TRBV7-2,TRBJ2-7,TRBD2,NA,CASSLGGTSSYEQYF,TGTGCCAGCAGCTTAGGTGGGACTAGCTCCTACGAGCAGTACTTC
TRBV6-6,TRBJ1-2,NA,NA,CASSPPFAGRYGYTF,TGTGCCAGCAGTCCCCCGTTTGCAGGGCGGTATGGCTACACCTTC
TRBV9,TRBJ1-1,TRBD1,NA,CASSVEDRGTEAFF,TGTGCCAGCAGCGTAGAGGACAGGGGCACTGAAGCTTTCTTT
TRBV5-4,TRBJ2-3,TRBD2,NA,CASSWEAGGGDTQYF,TGTGCCAGCAGCTGGGAGGCGGGAGGAGGGGATACGCAGTATTTT
TRBV7-2,TRBJ2-7,NA,NA,CASSFGREVAEQYF,TGTGCCAGCAGCTTTGGCAGGGAAGTGGCCGAGCAGTACTTC
TRBV27,TRBJ2-1,NA,NA,CASTGGSSYNEQFF,TGTGCCAGCACAGGGGGGAGCTCCTACAATGAGCAGTTCTTC
TRBV19,TRBJ1-2,TRBD1,NA,CASRIPGQGLGGGYTF,TGTGCCAGTAGGATTCCGGGACAGGGCTTAGGAGGTGGCTACACCTTC
TRBV29-1,TRBJ2-1,TRBD2,NA,CSATSGGLNEQFF,TGCAGCGCTACTAGCGGGGGACTCAATGAGCAGTTCTTC
TRBV7-8,TRBJ2-7,NA,few,CASSLAVQYF,TGTGCCAGCAGCTTAGCGGTGCAGTACTTC
TRBV27,TRBJ1-1,NA,NA,CASSPRGISNTEAFF,TGTGCCAGCAGTCCACGGGGGATCTCGAACACTGAAGCTTTCTTT
TRBV6-1,TRBJ2-1,TRBD1,NA,CASSDPGGVYNEQFF,TGTGCCAGCAGTGACCCAGGGGGCGTCTACAATGAGCAGTTCTTC
TRBV7-3,TRBJ2-6,NA,NA,CASGPSGANVLTF,TGTGCCAGCGGCCCCTCTGGGGCCAACGTCCTGACTTTC
TRBV6-7,TRBJ1-4,TRBD1,once,CATGQGPNEKLFF,TGTGCCACCGGACAGGGTCCTAATGAAAAACTGTTTTTT
TRBV7-3,TRBJ2-3,TRBD1,NA,CASSLGTEFTDTQYF,TGTGCCAGCAGCTTAGGGACAGAGTTCACAGATACGCAGTATTTT
TRBV7-9,TRBJ2-1,NA,NA,CASSLVEGNEQFF,TGTGCCAGCAGCTTAGTCGAGGGAAATGAGCAGTTCTTC
TRBV19,TRBJ2-1,TRBD1,few,CASSSSPGGNEQFF,TGTGCCAGTAGTTCTTCCCCAGGGGGCAATGAGCAGTTCTTC
TRBV11-2,TRBJ1-4,TRBD1,once,CASSLPYRGQKEKLFF,TGTGCCAGCAGCCTACCCTACAGGGGGCAAAAGGAAAAACTGTTTTTT
TRBV2,TRBJ2-5,TRBD1,NA,CASGSGQGVETQYF,TGTGCCAGCGGGTCGGGACAGGGGGTGGAGACCCAGTACTTC
TRBV28,TRBJ2-3,NA,NA,CASSHLGAAFTDTQYF,TGTGCCAGCAGCCACCTAGGAGCGGCCTTCACAGATACGCAGTATTTT
TRBV5-4,TRBJ2-2,TRBD2,NA,CASSLTSGVAGELFF,TGTGCCAGCAGCTTGACTAGCGGGGTTGCCGGGGAGCTGTTTTTT
TRBV19,TRBJ2-6,NA,NA,CASIQSGRWYRSGANVLTF,TGTGCCAGTATCCAGTCAGGGCGGTGGTATAGGTCTGGGGCCAACGTCCTGACTTTC
TRBV5-1,TRBJ2-5,NA,NA,CASSLGTIVQETQYF,TGCGCCAGCAGCTTGGGGACAATAGTTCAAGAGACCCAGTACTTC
TRBV7-9,TRBJ2-7,TRBD2,NA,CASSLGWTSETYEQYF,TGTGCCAGCAGCTTAGGGTGGACTAGCGAAACCTACGAGCAGTACTTC
TRBV6-5,TRBJ2-7,NA,NA,CASSYGGTYEQYF,TGTGCCAGCAGTTACGGGGGCACCTACGAGCAGTACTTC
TRBV7-9,TRBJ2-5,NA,NA,CASSAEVQETQYF,TGTGCCAGCAGCGCCGAGGTACAAGAGACCCAGTACTTC
TRBV18,TRBJ2-5,NA,NA,CASSLLRETQYF,TGTGCCAGCTCACTTCTCCGGGAGACCCAGTACTTC
TRBV6-1,TRBJ1-5,NA,NA,CASSETGGAGQPQHF,TGTGCCAGCAGTGAAACGGGGGGCGCGGGTCAGCCCCAGCATTTT
TRBV7-4,TRBJ2-5,NA,NA,CASSPVGPDVTQYF,TGTGCCAGCAGCCCCGTTGGCCCGGATGTGACCCAGTACTTC
TRBV4-1,TRBJ2-3,NA,NA,CASSQEPGATQYF,TGCGCCAGCAGCCAAGAACCAGGGGCTACGCAGTATTTT